The source of this T cell receptor (beta chain) is a study of shared clonotypes between healthy human individuals. Genomic DNA of every subset was divided equally among multiple immunoSEQ plates. In the original workflow: Filtering was not the same, since immunoSEQ gave junction-only sequences without quality scores. Sequenced by immunoSEQ multiplex PCR; TCRdb stores in-frame clones only, minus some. V and J calls and clone size come straight from that table; D and trimming were deduced from the DNA. The sample holds fewer than 650,000 clones, around 78% seen once. Germline V lookup: CDR1 SEHNR, CDR2 FQNEAQ (reference sequence). CDR3 size: 14 residues. The V segment lost 5 bases and the J segment 3 bases; nucleotides outside the gene matches: 5.

The clonotype comes from a woman aged 40 to 55 in good health. Some clones in this sample may be carry-over from other donors' samples. The chain links TRBV7-9 to TRBJ1-1, with 8 bases that match TRBD1. Sample: PBMCs. The CDR3 is CASSHQGADTEAFF. As DNA, the CDR3 is TGTGCCAGCAGCCACCAGGGGGCGGACACTGAAGCTTTCTTT.